This TCR beta chain was identified during a study of T cell responses to AZD1222 COVID-19 vaccine. TCRdb's copy holds only in-frame clones and misses some; the assay was immunoSEQ multiplex PCR. The repertoire holds around 140,000 clones, with roughly 93% as singletons. Study findings and constraints: Baseline seropositivity occurred in only a handful of AZD1222 recipients.

Note on this clone: The antigen remains undetermined. The junction departs from germline at one end; a sequencing error may be responsible.

Germline V gene sequence: CDR1 SSHAT, CDR2 FNYEAQ (reference sequence). The CDR3 is 13 amino acids. This clonotype was sampled from an adult in good health. The starting material was peripheral blood, obtained on day 0 of AZD1222 vaccination. The rearrangement joins TRBV7-7 to TRBJ2-3; 7 bases are a match to TRBD2. The CDR3 loop is CASSLGEGDTQYF. In DNA, the CDR3 is TGTGCTAGCAGCTTAGGGGAGGGGGATACGCAGTATTTT.